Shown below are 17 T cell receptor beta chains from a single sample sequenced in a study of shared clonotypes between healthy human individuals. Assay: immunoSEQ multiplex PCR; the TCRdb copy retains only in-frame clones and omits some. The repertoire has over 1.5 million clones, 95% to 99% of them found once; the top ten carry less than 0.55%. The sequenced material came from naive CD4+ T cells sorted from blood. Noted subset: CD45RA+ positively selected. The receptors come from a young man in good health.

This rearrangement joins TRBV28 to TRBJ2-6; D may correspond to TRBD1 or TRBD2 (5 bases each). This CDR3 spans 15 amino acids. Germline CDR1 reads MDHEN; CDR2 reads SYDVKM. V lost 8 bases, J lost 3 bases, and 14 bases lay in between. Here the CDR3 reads CASRPEGRGANVLTF. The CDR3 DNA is TGTGCCAGCCGACCTGAGGGGCGTGGGGCCAACGTCCTGACTTTC. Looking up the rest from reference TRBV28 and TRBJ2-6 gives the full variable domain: DVKVTQSSRYLVKRTGEKVFLECVQDMDHENMFWYRQDPGLGLRLIYFSYDVKMKEKGDIPEGYSVSREKKERFSLILESASTNQTSMYLCASRPEGRGANVLTFGAGSRLTVL.

The CDR3 DNA reads TGTGCCAGCAGCTTGATTCGGGGGAAGGGGACTGAAGCTTTCTTT. Amino acid sequence: CASSLIRGKGTEAFF. The chain couples TRBV5-4 to TRBJ1-1; a weak D match, TRBD1 (5 bases). This CDR3 is 15 amino acids long. Trimming removed 1 base from V and 5 bases from J, with 15 bases in between. Germline CDR1 SGHNT, CDR2 YYREEE (reference sequence).

The CDR3 nucleotides are TGTGCCAGCAGCTTAGCCGGCACTAGCACCTCCTACAATGAGCAGTTCTTC. Translating it yields CASSLAGTSTSYNEQFF. The chain carries TRBV7-2 and TRBJ2-1; the D gene is possibly TRBD2 (6 bases). V was cut by 0 bases and J by 0 bases, with 12 bases left in between. The CDR3 length is 17 residues. Per germline, CDR1 SGHTA and CDR2 FQGNSA.

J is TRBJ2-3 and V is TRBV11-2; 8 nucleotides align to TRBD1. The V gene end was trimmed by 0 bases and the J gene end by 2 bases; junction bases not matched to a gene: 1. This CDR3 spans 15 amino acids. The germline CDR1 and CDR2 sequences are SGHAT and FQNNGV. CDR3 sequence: CASSLEGQATDTQYF. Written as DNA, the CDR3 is TGTGCCAGCAGCTTAGAGGGACAGGCCACAGATACGCAGTATTTT. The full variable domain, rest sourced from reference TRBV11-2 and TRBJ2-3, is EAGVAQSPRYKIIEKRQSVAFWCNPISGHATLYWYQQILGQGPKLLIQFQNNGVVDDSQLPKDRFSAERLKGVDSTLKIQPAKLEDSAVYLCASSLEGQATDTQYFGPGTRLTVL.

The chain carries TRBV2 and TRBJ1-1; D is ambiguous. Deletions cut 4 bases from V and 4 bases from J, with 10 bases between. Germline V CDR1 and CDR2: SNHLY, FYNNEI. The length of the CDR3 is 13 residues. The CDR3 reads CASSVRQLTEAFF. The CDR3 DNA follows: TGTGCCAGCAGTGTGCGGCAGCTCACTGAAGCTTTCTTT.

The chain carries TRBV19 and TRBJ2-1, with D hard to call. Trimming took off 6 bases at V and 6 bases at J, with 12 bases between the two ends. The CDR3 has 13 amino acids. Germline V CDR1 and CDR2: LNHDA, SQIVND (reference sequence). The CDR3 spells CASRTDATNEQFF. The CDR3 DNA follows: TGTGCCAGTAGGACCGACGCCACCAATGAGCAGTTCTTC.

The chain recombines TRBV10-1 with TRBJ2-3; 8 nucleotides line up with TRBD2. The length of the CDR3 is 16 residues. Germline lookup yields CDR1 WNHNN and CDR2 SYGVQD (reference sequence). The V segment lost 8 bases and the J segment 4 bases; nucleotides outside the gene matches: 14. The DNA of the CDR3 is TGCGCCAGCTCCGGAGCACCCGGGAGGGCCTCAGATACGCAGTATTTT. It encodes CASSGAPGRASDTQYF.

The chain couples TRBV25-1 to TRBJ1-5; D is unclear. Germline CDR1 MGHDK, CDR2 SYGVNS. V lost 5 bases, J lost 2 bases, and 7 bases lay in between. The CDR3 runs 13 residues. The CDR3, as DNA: TGTGCCAGCAGTCCCAAGGGCAATCAGCCCCAGCATTTT. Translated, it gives CASSPKGNQPQHF.

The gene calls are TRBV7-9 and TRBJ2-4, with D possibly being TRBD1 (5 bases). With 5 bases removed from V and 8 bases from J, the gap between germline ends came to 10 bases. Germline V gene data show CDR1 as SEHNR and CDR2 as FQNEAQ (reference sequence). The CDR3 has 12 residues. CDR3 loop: CASSPGRYIQYF. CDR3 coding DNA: TGTGCCAGCAGCCCAGGGCGATACATTCAGTACTTC.

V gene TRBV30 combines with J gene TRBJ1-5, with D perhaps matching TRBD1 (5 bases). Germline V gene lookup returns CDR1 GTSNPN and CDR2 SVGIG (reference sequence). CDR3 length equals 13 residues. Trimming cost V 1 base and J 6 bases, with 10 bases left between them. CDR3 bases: TGTGCCTGGAGTGCAGGGACGGCTCAGCCCCAGCATTTT. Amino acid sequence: CAWSAGTAQPQHF.

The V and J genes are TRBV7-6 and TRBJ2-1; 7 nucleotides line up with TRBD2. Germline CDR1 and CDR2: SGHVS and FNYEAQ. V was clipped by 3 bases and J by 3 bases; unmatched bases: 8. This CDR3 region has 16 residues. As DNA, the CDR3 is TGTGCCAGCAGCTTTCATCGGACTAGGGTCTACAATGAGCAGTTCTTC. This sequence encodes CASSFHRTRVYNEQFF.

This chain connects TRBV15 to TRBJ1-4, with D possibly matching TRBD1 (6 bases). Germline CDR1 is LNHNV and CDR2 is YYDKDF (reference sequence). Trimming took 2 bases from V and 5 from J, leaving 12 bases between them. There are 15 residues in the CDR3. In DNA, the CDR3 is TGTGCCACCAGCAGAACAGGGTCCCTAAATGAAAAACTGTTTTTT. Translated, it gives CATSRTGSLNEKLFF.

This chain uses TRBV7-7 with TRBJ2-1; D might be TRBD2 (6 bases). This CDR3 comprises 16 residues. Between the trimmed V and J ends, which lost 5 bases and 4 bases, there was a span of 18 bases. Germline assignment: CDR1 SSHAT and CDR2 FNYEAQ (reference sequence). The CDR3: CASSPGTAGGYNEQFF. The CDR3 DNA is TGTGCCAGCAGCCCAGGGACTGCAGGCGGTTACAATGAGCAGTTCTTC.

This CDR3 reads CASSGQTGSGNQPQHF. CDR3 bases: TGTGCCAGTAGTGGACAGACAGGGAGCGGCAATCAGCCCCAGCATTTT. This chain joins TRBV19 and TRBJ1-5; 7 nucleotides match TRBD1. The CDR3 covers 16 residues. V was clipped by 5 bases and J by 2 bases; unmatched bases: 9. Germline CDR1 LNHDA, CDR2 SQIVND (reference sequence).

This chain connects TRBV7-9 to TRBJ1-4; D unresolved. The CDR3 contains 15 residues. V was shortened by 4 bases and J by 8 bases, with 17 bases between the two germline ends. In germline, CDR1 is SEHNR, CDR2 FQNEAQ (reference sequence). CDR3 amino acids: CASSSFTQRNEKLFF. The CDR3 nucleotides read TGTGCCAGCAGCTCCTTCACCCAAAGAAACGAAAAACTGTTTTTT.

The CDR3 DNA reads TGTGCCATCGCAAATACAGGGCCCTACTACGAGCAGTACTTC. It encodes CAIANTGPYYEQYF. V usage is TRBV10-3 and J usage is TRBJ2-7; tentatively, D is TRBD1 (6 bases). V lost 8 bases, J lost 3 bases, and 17 bases lay in between. The CDR3 is made up of 14 amino acids. CDR1 is ENHRY and CDR2 is SYGVKD in the germline V gene.

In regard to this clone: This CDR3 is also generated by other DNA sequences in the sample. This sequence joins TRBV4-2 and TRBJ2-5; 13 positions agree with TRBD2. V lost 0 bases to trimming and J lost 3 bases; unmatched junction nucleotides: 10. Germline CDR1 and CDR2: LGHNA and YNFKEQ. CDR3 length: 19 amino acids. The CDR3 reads CASSQDRTSGRAGEETQYF. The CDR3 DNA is TGTGCCAGCAGCCAAGACCGCACTAGCGGGAGGGCAGGGGAAGAGACCCAGTACTTC.